The clone carrying this T cell receptor (beta chain) was seen a handful of times. The antigen is not known. TCRdb itself ran the 5' RACE reads through MiXCR, one entry per CDR3 protein. The repertoire consists of hundreds of thousands of distinct CDR3 sequences, with roughly an eighth occurring once and the leading ten covering 15%. The data were taken from a study of T cells after yellow fever vaccination. Study-level results: Most primary-vaccination clones reappeared after the booster (about 97% CD4, around 88% CD8).

This CDR3 comprises 17 residues. Germline V CDR1 and CDR2: SGHNT, YYREEE (reference sequence). Trimming cost V 0 bases and J 3 bases; bases outside gene matches: 5. The chain links TRBV5-4 to TRBJ2-3; TRBD2 aligns across 12 bases. The sample was PBMCs, taken on the day of the yellow fever booster vaccination. This TCR was recovered from a man aged 30-40 years who received the YFV17D yellow fever vaccine. CDR3 loop: CASSLGTSGRKTDTQYF. The CDR3 DNA is TGTGCCAGCAGCTTGGGAACTAGCGGGAGGAAAACAGATACGCAGTATTTT.